This T cell receptor beta chain is drawn from a study of response to subunit inactivated influenza vaccine (dated by TCRdb to the late 2010s). General notes on the study: To follow how T cells responded to a trivalent subunit inactivated influenza vaccine, the researchers relied on deep quantitative profiling of the T cell receptor repertoire.

This clonotype appeared a few times. Its antigen remains unidentified. Within one base of it there is no much larger clone, and no base qualities were kept. Library prep was done by RT-PCR. The data were produced on an Illumina HiSeq 2500. TCRdb trimmed the raw reads at Q25, called clones with MiXCR and kept productive beta chains. Each entry merges the rows of one CDR3 protein and shows their most common DNA and genes. This sample gives about 780,000 distinct CDR3 sequences in total; approximately 17% of them show up just once. Roughly 11% of the sample is taken by the ten largest. Broad study findings and their caveats: According to the authors, only a limited number of new T cells may be recruited by each seasonal influenza vaccination.

Inclusive of the bounding cysteine and phenylalanine, the CDR3 is 15 residues long. The read is trimmed to its CDR3 DNA, 45 bases read in frame from base 1. V is trimmed back by 5 bases and J by 7 bases, and the junction contains 10 bases that no gene match accounts for. The receptor comes from a man aged 45 to 65 who received an inactivated influenza vaccine. Donor details come from another sample of the same person, matched by shared clones. The material was PBMCs from blood, obtained less than 6 days after vaccination. The sequence joins TRBV12-3 or TRBV12-4 to TRBJ2-3, with 9 bases matching TRBD1. The nucleotide sequence reads TGTGCCAGCAGTCTGGGACAGGGTCTATCTAATACGCAGTATTTT. This gives the protein CASSLGQGLSNTQYF.